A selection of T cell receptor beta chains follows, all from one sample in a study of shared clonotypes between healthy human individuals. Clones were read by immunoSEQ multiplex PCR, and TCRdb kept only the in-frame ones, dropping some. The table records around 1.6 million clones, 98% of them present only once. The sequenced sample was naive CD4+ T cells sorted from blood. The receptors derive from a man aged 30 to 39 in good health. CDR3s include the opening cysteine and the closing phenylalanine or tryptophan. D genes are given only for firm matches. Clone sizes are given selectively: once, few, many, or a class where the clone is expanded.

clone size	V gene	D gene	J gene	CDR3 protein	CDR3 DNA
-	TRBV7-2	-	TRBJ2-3	CASSPGRGQIGDTQYF	TGTGCCAGCAGCCCAGGCCGAGGTCAGATAGGAGATACGCAGTATTTT
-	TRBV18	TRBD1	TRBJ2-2	CASSPRTGTNTGELFF	TGTGCCAGCTCACCGAGGACAGGGACGAACACCGGGGAGCTGTTTTTT
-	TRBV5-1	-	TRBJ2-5	CASSLINPGLGAAKETQYF	TGCGCCAGCAGCTTAATAAACCCCGGGTTAGGCGCAGCCAAAGAGACCCAGTACTTC
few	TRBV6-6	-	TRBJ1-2	CASSSGLDYGYTF	TGTGCCAGCAGTTCAGGGTTGGACTATGGCTACACCTTC
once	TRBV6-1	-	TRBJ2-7	CASMDKSYEQYF	TGTGCCAGCATGGACAAATCCTACGAGCAGTACTTC
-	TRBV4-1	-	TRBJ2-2	CASSQVLPGELFF	TGCGCCAGCAGCCAAGTATTGCCCGGGGAGCTGTTTTTT
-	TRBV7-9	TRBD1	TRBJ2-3	CASSQPRQGPNTDTQYF	TGTGCCAGCAGCCAACCCCGACAGGGGCCAAACACAGATACGCAGTATTTT
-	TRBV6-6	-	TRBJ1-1	CASSSILGATTARAFF	TGTGCCAGCAGTTCCATACTGGGGGCGACGACAGCACGGGCTTTCTTT
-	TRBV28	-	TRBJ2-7	CASRSSTLARTYEQYF	TGTGCCAGCAGATCATCCACCCTAGCTCGTACCTACGAGCAGTACTTC
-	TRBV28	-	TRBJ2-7	CASRDGWSGYEQYF	TGTGCCAGCAGGGACGGGTGGAGCGGCTACGAGCAGTACTTC
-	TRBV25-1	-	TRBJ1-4	CASSDFTRLNEKLFF	TGTGCCAGCAGTGATTTTACCAGGCTAAATGAAAAACTGTTTTTT
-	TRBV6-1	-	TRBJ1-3	CAHGGQPGNTIYF	TGTGCCCACGGCGGGCAGCCCGGAAACACCATATATTTT
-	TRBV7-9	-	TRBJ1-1	CAGPGEVMNTEAFF	TGTGCCGGCCCAGGGGAGGTCATGAACACTGAAGCTTTCTTT
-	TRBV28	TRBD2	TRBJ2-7	CASSLLAGGREQYF	TGTGCCAGCAGTTTACTAGCGGGAGGTCGTGAGCAGTACTTC
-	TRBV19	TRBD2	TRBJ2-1	CASTILHTSGGYNEQFF	TGTGCCAGTACTATTCTCCACACTAGCGGGGGATACAATGAGCAGTTCTTC
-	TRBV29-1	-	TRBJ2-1	CSVPSGTGQFF	TGCAGCGTTCCGTCCGGGACGGGCCAGTTCTTC
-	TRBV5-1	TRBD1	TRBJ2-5	CASSSGQGDTGETQYF	TGCGCCAGCAGCTCGGGACAGGGGGATACAGGGGAGACCCAGTACTTC
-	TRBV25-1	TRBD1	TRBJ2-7	CASTSRWGTGLGDEQYF	TGTGCCAGCACTTCGCGGTGGGGGACAGGCCTAGGAGACGAGCAGTACTTC
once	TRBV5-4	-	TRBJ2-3	CASSFGPSTDTQYF	TGTGCCAGCAGCTTCGGGCCAAGCACAGATACGCAGTATTTT
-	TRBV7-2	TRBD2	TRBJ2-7	CASSFTGLPYEQYF	TGTGCCAGCAGCTTTACGGGACTACCCTACGAGCAGTACTTC
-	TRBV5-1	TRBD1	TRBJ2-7	CASSRLGTADNEQYF	TGCGCCAGCAGCCGACTCGGGACAGCTGACAACGAGCAGTACTTC
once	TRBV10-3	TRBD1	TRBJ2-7	CAISDERQGSYEQYF	TGTGCCATCAGTGACGAGCGACAGGGGTCCTACGAGCAGTACTTC
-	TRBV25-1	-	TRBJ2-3	CASSSSGGTDTQYF	TGTGCCAGCAGCTCTTCGGGTGGCACAGATACGCAGTATTTT